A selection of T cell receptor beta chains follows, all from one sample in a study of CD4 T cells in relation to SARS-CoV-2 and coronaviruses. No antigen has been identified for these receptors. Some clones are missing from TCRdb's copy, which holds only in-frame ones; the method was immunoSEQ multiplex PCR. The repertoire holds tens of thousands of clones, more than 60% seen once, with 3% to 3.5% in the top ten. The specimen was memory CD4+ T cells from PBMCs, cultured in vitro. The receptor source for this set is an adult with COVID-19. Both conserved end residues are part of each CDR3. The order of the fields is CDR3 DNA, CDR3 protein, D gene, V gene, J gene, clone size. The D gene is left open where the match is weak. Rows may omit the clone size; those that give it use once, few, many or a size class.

CDR3 DNA: TGTGCCAGCAAGACTAGCGGGAGGGCTGGTGAGACCCAGTACTTC
CDR3 protein: CASKTSGRAGETQYF
D gene: TRBD2
V gene: TRBV2
J gene: TRBJ2-5
clone size: .

CDR3 DNA: TGTGCCAGCAGCTTGTCCGGCTCGCTCAGGCTCTTCTACACCTTC
CDR3 protein: CASSLSGSLRLFYTF
D gene: .
V gene: TRBV5-4
J gene: TRBJ1-2
clone size: .

CDR3 DNA: TGTGCCAGCGTCCCGGATAGCGGGAACTACGAGCAGTACTTC
CDR3 protein: CASVPDSGNYEQYF
D gene: TRBD2
V gene: TRBV2
J gene: TRBJ2-7
clone size: .

CDR3 DNA: TGCGCCAGCAGTGAAACTAGCGGGGTGTTTTGTAATGAGCAGTTCTTC
CDR3 protein: CASSETSGVFCNEQFF
D gene: TRBD2
V gene: TRBV10-1
J gene: TRBJ2-1
clone size: .

CDR3 DNA: TGTGCCAGCAGTCCGGGACTAGCGGGGAACAATGAGCAGTTCTTC
CDR3 protein: CASSPGLAGNNEQFF
D gene: TRBD2
V gene: TRBV6-5
J gene: TRBJ2-1
clone size: .

CDR3 DNA: TGTGCCAGCAGCCGACAGGGGGAAAAAGAGACCCAGTACTTC
CDR3 protein: CASSRQGEKETQYF
D gene: TRBD1
V gene: TRBV5-6
J gene: TRBJ2-5
clone size: .

CDR3 DNA: TGTGCCAGCAGTGAGCCGGGACTAGGGAACAATGAGCAGTTCTTC
CDR3 protein: CASSEPGLGNNEQFF
D gene: TRBD2
V gene: TRBV6-6
J gene: TRBJ2-1
clone size: .

CDR3 DNA: TGCGCCAGCAGCTTGGAGGGGACAGGGAGCTCTGGGGCCAACGTCCTGACTTTC
CDR3 protein: CASSLEGTGSSGANVLTF
D gene: TRBD1
V gene: TRBV5-1
J gene: TRBJ2-6
clone size: .

CDR3 DNA: TGTGCCAGCAGTTCCCCGGGGTTGGGACAGTACAATCAGCCCCAGCATTTT
CDR3 protein: CASSSPGLGQYNQPQHF
D gene: TRBD1
V gene: TRBV28
J gene: TRBJ1-5
clone size: .

CDR3 DNA: TGTGCCAGCAGTTACTCTAGGGGGACCCAAGAGACCCAGTACTTC
CDR3 protein: CASSYSRGTQETQYF
D gene: .
V gene: TRBV6-5
J gene: TRBJ2-5
clone size: .

CDR3 DNA: TGTGCCAGCAGCAAGCTGGGATTGTGTAATTCACCCCTCCACTTT
CDR3 protein: CASSKLGLCNSPLHF
D gene: .
V gene: TRBV21-1
J gene: TRBJ1-6
clone size: .

CDR3 DNA: TGCGCCAGCAGCGGGACAACTCTAGCCAAAAACATTCAGTACTTC
CDR3 protein: CASSGTTLAKNIQYF
D gene: .
V gene: TRBV10-1
J gene: TRBJ2-4
clone size: .

CDR3 DNA: TGTGCCAGCACCCGAGGGGGACTTATCGAGCAGTACTTC
CDR3 protein: CASTRGGLIEQYF
D gene: .
V gene: TRBV28
J gene: TRBJ2-7
clone size: .

CDR3 DNA: TGCGCCAGCAGTGAGTCGCGGGCTGGACAGGGGACCACTGAAGCTTTCTTT
CDR3 protein: CASSESRAGQGTTEAFF
D gene: TRBD1
V gene: TRBV10-1
J gene: TRBJ1-1
clone size: .

CDR3 DNA: TGTGCCAGTAGTATTAACGGGGGGAACACCGGGGAGCTGTTTTTT
CDR3 protein: CASSINGGNTGELFF
D gene: .
V gene: TRBV19
J gene: TRBJ2-2
clone size: once

CDR3 DNA: TGTGCCAGCTCACCTACGAGACAGGGTTCCACAGATACGCAGTATTTT
CDR3 protein: CASSPTRQGSTDTQYF
D gene: TRBD1
V gene: TRBV18
J gene: TRBJ2-3
clone size: few

CDR3 DNA: TGCGCCAGCAGCCGAGGATCCGGCCGGGGGGAGAACTCCTACGAGCAGTACTTC
CDR3 protein: CASSRGSGRGENSYEQYF
D gene: TRBD2
V gene: TRBV4-3
J gene: TRBJ2-7
clone size: .

CDR3 DNA: TGTGCCAGCTCACCCTCCCCCGGCGGTAGCTACAATGAGCAGTTCTTC
CDR3 protein: CASSPSPGGSYNEQFF
D gene: .
V gene: TRBV18
J gene: TRBJ2-1
clone size: once

CDR3 DNA: TGTGCCACCAGTGATGCCCCAGGGGGCGTGGGCTATGGCTACACCTTC
CDR3 protein: CATSDAPGGVGYGYTF
D gene: TRBD1
V gene: TRBV24-1
J gene: TRBJ1-2
clone size: .

CDR3 DNA: TGTGCCAGCAGTTCCCAGACAGGGGGCCTCGAAAAACTGTTTTTT
CDR3 protein: CASSSQTGGLEKLFF
D gene: TRBD1
V gene: TRBV6-5
J gene: TRBJ1-4
clone size: .

CDR3 DNA: TGTGCCAGCAGCCTTAGGCGGGACGGGAACACTGAAGCTTTCTTT
CDR3 protein: CASSLRRDGNTEAFF
D gene: .
V gene: TRBV5-4
J gene: TRBJ1-1
clone size: .

CDR3 DNA: TGTGCCAGCAGCCCCACGCGGGGATTCTACGAGCAGTACTTC
CDR3 protein: CASSPTRGFYEQYF
D gene: .
V gene: TRBV7-9
J gene: TRBJ2-7
clone size: .